One T cell receptor (beta chain) is described in this entry. This CDR3 spans 12 amino acids. Trimming took off 8 bases at V and 1 base at J, with 11 bases between the two ends. Germline V gene lookup returns CDR1 GTSNPN and CDR2 SVGIG (reference sequence). Profiling relied on immunoSEQ multiplex PCR, and the TCRdb table lists in-frame clones only, not all of them. Of almost 85,000 clones listed, around 84% were seen once; the top ten hold 5% to 6%. This sample was taken from a study of cytotoxic CD8 clonotypes in ibrutinib-treated CLL. Study-level information: Outcomes included around 24 partial and 2 complete responses; after median 68 months, roughly 14 stayed remitted and 12 progressed.

The origin of this receptor is a human donor with chronic lymphocytic leukemia. Specimen: PBMCs, collected before ibrutinib treatment. The genes are TRBV30 and TRBJ1-2; weak D call: TRBD1 (5 bases). The CDR3 DNA sequence: TGTGCCGGCTTCAGGGTTAACTATGGCTACACCTTC. This codes for CAGFRVNYGYTF.